These 8 T cell receptor beta chains originate from one sample sequenced in a study of early T cells in non-severe SARS-CoV-2 infection. MiXCR was run by TCRdb on the 5' RACE reads, yielding one entry per CDR3 protein. The sample carries roughly 57,000 distinct CDR3 sequences, over 10% recorded once. The sample was whole blood, taken at baseline. The receptors were sampled from an adult who was a healthcare worker with PCR-confirmed SARS-CoV-2 infection or an uninfected control (not recorded which).

The rearrangement uses TRBV7-2 and TRBJ2-4, with D hard to call. This CDR3 contains 12 residues. V was clipped by 5 bases and J by 8 bases, with 10 bases between them. In germline, CDR1 is SGHTA, CDR2 FQGNSA. The DNA of the CDR3 is TGTGCCAGCAGCCCCCCTACAGACATTCAGTACTTC. Translation: CASSPPTDIQYF. Complete variable domain (other parts from reference TRBV7-2 and TRBJ2-4): GAGVSQSPSNKVTEKGKDVELRCDPISGHTALYWYRQSLGQGLEFLIYFQGNSAPDKSGLPSDRFSAERTGGSVSTLTIQRTQQEDSAVYLCASSPPTDIQYFGAGTRLSVL.

This clonotype was counted a few times. The chain uses TRBV7-8 and TRBJ2-3; TRBD2 agrees at 14 bases. The CDR3 has 17 residues. The trim removed 5 bases at V and 3 bases at J, leaving 7 bases unmatched. Germline V gene data show CDR1 as SGHVS and CDR2 as FQNEAQ. The CDR3 loop is CASSARLAGGSTDTQYF. In DNA form, the CDR3 reads TGTGCCAGCAGCGCACGACTAGCGGGAGGGAGTACAGATACGCAGTATTTT.

This clonotype was seen a few times. This chain links TRBV6-2 or TRBV6-3 with TRBJ1-1; D is unclear. The germline CDR1 and CDR2 sequences are MNHEY and SVGEGT. V was shortened by 0 bases and J by 4 bases, with 15 bases between the two germline ends. This CDR3 region has 16 residues. The CDR3: CASSYSSIGFATEAFF. CDR3 sequence (DNA): TGTGCCAGCAGTTACTCGTCTATCGGCTTCGCCACTGAAGCTTTCTTT.

The chain employs TRBV3-1 and TRBJ1-2, with a possible D match to TRBD1 (6 bases). The CDR3 spans 14 residues. Trimming cost V 4 bases and J 2 bases, with 11 bases left between them. CDR1 is LGHDT, CDR2 YNNKEL, per germline (reference sequence). DNA for the CDR3: TGTGCCAGCAGCCCACAGGGAACCAACTATGGCTACACCTTC. Translating gives CASSPQGTNYGYTF.

The J gene is TRBJ2-5, the V gene TRBV6-2 or TRBV6-3; D is uncertain. The CDR3 has 12 residues. V lost 5 bases and J 5 bases, leaving 9 bases between the germline ends. Per the germline V gene, CDR1 is MNHEY and CDR2 is SVGEGT. The CDR3 region is CASSEGRETQYF. DNA of the CDR3: TGTGCCAGCAGTGAAGGGCGCGAGACCCAGTACTTC.

The V gene is TRBV7-9, the J gene TRBJ2-7, with a tentative D call TRBD1 (6 bases). Germline V gene sequence: CDR1 SEHNR, CDR2 FQNEAQ (reference sequence). This CDR3 is 15 amino acids long. V was trimmed by 3 bases and J by 2 bases, leaving 14 bases between them. CDR3 sequence reads: CASSFSPDSAYEQYF. CDR3 DNA: TGTGCCAGCAGCTTTTCCCCGGACAGCGCCTACGAGCAGTACTTC.

The rearrangement joins TRBV25-1 to TRBJ1-1; 9 nucleotides match TRBD1. Germline CDR1 is MGHDK and CDR2 is SYGVNS. V was pared by 4 bases and J by 5 bases, with 2 bases of the junction left unmatched. This CDR3 has 13 residues. In nucleotides, the CDR3 is TGTGCCAGCAGTGTGACAGGGGGGACTGAAGCTTTCTTT. Amino acids: CASSVTGGTEAFF.

CDR3 bases: TGTGCCATCGGGACAAGCGGGGGAGCGAACACCGGGGAGCTGTTTTTT. As protein: CAIGTSGGANTGELFF. The chain recombines TRBV10-3 with TRBJ2-2; TRBD2 agrees at 8 bases. Unmatched junction bases numbered 8, after V lost 8 bases and J lost 0 bases. CDR1 is ENHRY and CDR2 is SYGVKD in the germline V gene. The length of the CDR3 is 16 residues.